The 17 T cell receptor beta chains presented below share a single source sample, sequenced in a study of shared clonotypes between healthy human individuals. TCRdb keeps only in-frame clones here, not all; method: immunoSEQ multiplex PCR. The sample records fewer than 400,000 clones, around 74% being singletons. The sample was memory CD4+ T cells sorted from blood. Subset here: CD45RA-negative fraction. The receptors were sampled from a man between 25 and 39 years old in good health.

This clone was observed a few times. The rearrangement joins TRBV19 to TRBJ2-2, with D tentatively TRBD2 (5 bases). The ends were cut back, 11 bases at V and 1 base at J, with 14 bases in the middle. Germline CDR1 reads LNHDA; CDR2 reads SQIVND (reference sequence). The CDR3 length is 14 residues. CDR3 loop: CASRRSGNTGELFF. As DNA, the CDR3 is TGTGCCTCCCGGAGAAGCGGGAACACCGGGGAGCTGTTTTTT.

The chain has TRBV5-1 and TRBJ1-1; D is unclear. The length of the CDR3 is 13 residues. Germline loops: CDR1 SGHRS, CDR2 YFSETQ. V was cut by 2 bases and J by 1 base, with 6 bases left in between. The CDR3 is CASSFGRNTEAFF. The CDR3 DNA reads TGCGCCAGCAGCTTTGGTCGGAACACTGAAGCTTTCTTT. Full variable domain (rest looked up from reference TRBV5-1 and TRBJ1-1): KAGVTQTPRYLIKTRGQQVTLSCSPISGHRSVSWYQQTPGQGLQFLFEYFSETQRNKGNFPGRFSGRQFSNSRSEMNVSTLELGDSALYLCASSFGRNTEAFFGQGTRLTVV.

The V gene is TRBV2, the J gene TRBJ2-1; D gene unclear. This CDR3 region has 15 residues. V was clipped by 6 bases and J by 10 bases, with 22 bases between them. Germline V gene data show CDR1 as SNHLY and CDR2 as FYNNEI. The CDR3 bases are TGTGCCAGCAGGAGCGATCAGAGCCCCTCCGAGGAGCAGTTCTTC. It translates to CASRSDQSPSEEQFF.

The V and J genes are TRBV2 and TRBJ2-1; weak D call: TRBD1 (6 bases). The CDR3 consists of 14 residues. V gave up 6 bases and J gave up 5 bases, with 14 bases separating them. Germline CDR1 is SNHLY and CDR2 is FYNNEI. CDR3 region: CASRAGTNNNEQFF. In DNA form, the CDR3 reads TGTGCCAGCAGGGCCGGGACAAACAACAATGAGCAGTTCTTC.

This sequence joins TRBV18 and TRBJ1-3; D is perhaps TRBD1 (6 bases). Germline V gene sequence: CDR1 KGHSH, CDR2 LQKENI. V was pared by 3 bases and J by 0 bases, with 12 bases between. The CDR3 covers 16 residues. The CDR3 bases are TGTGCCAGCTCACCTACACAGGGACGCTCTGGAAACACCATATATTTT. Its protein product is CASSPTQGRSGNTIYF.

In DNA form, the CDR3 reads TGTGCCAGCAGTTCTCAGGGGATCTATGGCTACACCTTC. Its protein product is CASSSQGIYGYTF. V is TRBV5-4 and J is TRBJ1-2; possible D gene TRBD1, 6 bases. Trimming pared 5 bases from V and 4 bases from J, leaving 12 bases between. The CDR3 covers 13 residues. Germline V gives CDR1 SGHNT, CDR2 YYREEE (reference sequence).

This clone was seen a few times. The chain recombines TRBV7-2 with TRBJ2-7; TRBD1 might be the D (6 bases). Germline CDR1 SGHTA, CDR2 FQGNSA. Between the trimmed V and J ends, which lost 5 bases and 0 bases, there was a span of 17 bases. This CDR3 comprises 16 residues. Here the CDR3 DNA reads TGTGCCAGCAGCCCGTTTACAGGGACCTTCTCCTACGAGCAGTACTTC. Translated: CASSPFTGTFSYEQYF.

The V gene is TRBV7-6, the J gene TRBJ2-1; TRBD2 agrees at 12 bases. Germline V gene data show CDR1 as SGHVS and CDR2 as FNYEAQ. The CDR3 is 15 residues long. V lost 3 bases to trimming and J lost 9 bases; unmatched junction nucleotides: 6. CDR3 coding DNA: TGTGCCAGCAGCTTCCTAGCGGGAGGGTCGGGTGAGCAGTTCTTC. Protein sequence: CASSFLAGGSGEQFF.

Worth noting for this clone: A far larger clone is a single base away, which makes a read error likely. The V gene is TRBV6-6, the J gene TRBJ2-2, with D tentatively TRBD1 (6 bases). The germline V and J ends were trimmed by 8 bases and 1 base, with 14 bases remaining between them. CDR3 size: 15 residues. The germline V gene has CDR1 MNHNY and CDR2 SVGAGI (reference sequence). The CDR3 DNA is TGTGCCAGCCAAGTCCCACAGGGGAACACCGGGGAGCTGTTTTTT. Its protein is CASQVPQGNTGELFF.

The chain joins TRBV27 to TRBJ1-4; D is ambiguous. This CDR3 is 15 amino acids long. Germline-derived CDR1 and CDR2 are MNHEY and SMNVEV (reference sequence). The germline V and J ends were trimmed by 2 bases and 8 bases, with 15 bases remaining between them. Written as DNA, the CDR3 is TGTGCCAGCAGTTTAGCCCCGGGGAGGAAAGAAAAACTGTTTTTT. This encodes CASSLAPGRKEKLFF.

The chain links TRBV4-3 to TRBJ2-1, with 13 nucleotides matching TRBD2. V was clipped by 2 bases and J by 6 bases; unmatched bases: 10. This CDR3 is 18 amino acids long. From germline, CDR1 is LGHNA and CDR2 YSLEER. In DNA form, the CDR3 reads TGCGCCAGCAGCCAACGATCCCTCTGGACTAGCGGGAGCAATGAGCAGTTCTTC. Amino acids: CASSQRSLWTSGSNEQFF.

The chain joins TRBV18 to TRBJ2-1, with D unclear. CDR3 size: 16 residues. Deletions cut 0 bases from V and 0 bases from J, with 9 bases between. Germline CDR1 and CDR2: KGHSH and LQKENI. The CDR3, as DNA: TGTGCCAGCTCACCACCGATACCGACCTCCTACAATGAGCAGTTCTTC. Translating gives CASSPPIPTSYNEQFF. The full variable domain, rest sourced from reference TRBV18 and TRBJ2-1, is NAGVMQNPRHLVRRRGQEARLRCSPMKGHSHVYWYRQLPEEGLKFMVYLQKENIIDESGMPKERFSAEFPKEGPSILRIQQVVRGDSAAYFCASSPPIPTSYNEQFFGPGTRLTVL.

The rearrangement links TRBV29-1 to TRBJ2-1; the D gene is possibly TRBD1 (5 bases). CDR1 is SQVTM and CDR2 is ANQGSEA in the germline V gene. V gave up 2 bases and J gave up 7 bases, with 15 bases separating them. The CDR3 is 14 residues long. The CDR3 region has the DNA TGCAGCGTTGAAACCCCCCTACAGGTTAATGAGCAGTTCTTC. Residues: CSVETPLQVNEQFF.

This clone occurred once. The chain uses TRBV27 and TRBJ2-7; D possibly matches TRBD1 or TRBD2 (6 bases each). The length of the CDR3 is 13 residues. The germline V gene encodes CDR1 MNHEY and CDR2 SMNVEV (reference sequence). V was pared by 2 bases and J by 6 bases, with 11 bases between. The CDR3 DNA reads as TGTGCCAGCAGTTTACGGGGGCTGGGCGAGCAGTACTTC. Its translation is CASSLRGLGEQYF.

The CDR3 reads CASSPGAGADTQYF. The CDR3 DNA reads TGTGCCAGCTCACCGGGTGCGGGAGCAGATACGCAGTATTTT. The V call is TRBV18, the J call TRBJ2-3; 7 bases agree with TRBD2. The CDR3 loop spans 14 amino acids. Trimming at V came to 3 bases and at J to 4 bases, leaving 4 bases not matched to a gene. The V gene's germline CDR1 is KGHSH and CDR2 LQKENI.

The chain uses TRBV7-2 and TRBJ2-7; the match to TRBD1 covers 10 bases. The CDR3 is made up of 16 amino acids. After removal of 1 base from V and 3 bases from J, the junction contained 6 bases not matched to a gene. Germline lookup yields CDR1 SGHTA and CDR2 FQGNSA. The CDR3 sequence is CASSLGGQGGSYEQYF. Here the CDR3 DNA reads TGTGCCAGCAGCTTAGGCGGACAGGGGGGCAGCTACGAGCAGTACTTC. Based on the CDR3 plus reference TRBV7-2 and TRBJ2-7, the full variable domain is GAGVSQSPSNKVTEKGKDVELRCDPISGHTALYWYRQSLGQGLEFLIYFQGNSAPDKSGLPSDRFSAERTGGSVSTLTIQRTQQEDSAVYLCASSLGGQGGSYEQYFGPGTRLTVT.

The chain uses TRBV5-8 and TRBJ1-4; D remains ambiguous. Trimming pared 2 bases from V and 12 bases from J, leaving 17 bases between. Germline lookup yields CDR1 SGHTS and CDR2 YDEGEE. The CDR3 runs 14 residues. The CDR3, as DNA: TGTGCCAGCAGCTTAGGCTATGGCCCAGAGGAACTGTTTTTT. It translates to CASSLGYGPEELFF. The whole variable domain, remainder taken from reference TRBV5-8 and TRBJ1-4, is EAGVTQSPTHLIKTRGQQATLRCSPISGHTSVYWYQQALGLGLQFLLWYDEGEERNRGNFPPRFSGRQFPNYSSELNVNALELEDSALYLCASSLGYGPEELFFGSGTQLSVL.